This entry lists 19 T cell receptor beta chains sequenced from one sample in a study of cytomegalovirus exposure and HLA in healthy donors. Libraries were prepared by immunoSEQ multiplex PCR; TCRdb keeps only in-frame clonotypes and omits some of them. The sample lists about 150,000 clones; 70% to 90% were seen once. The specimen was PBMCs. The receptors come from a man between 18 and 29 years old in good health and CMV-seropositive.

The chain links TRBV4-3 to TRBJ1-1; 9 bases match TRBD1. This CDR3 comprises 14 residues. Trimming cost V 6 bases and J 2 bases; bases outside gene matches: 4. CDR1 and CDR2 from the germline V gene are LGHNA and YSLEER. The CDR3 DNA reads as TGCGCCAGCAGTCTTACAGGGGGCAACACTGAAGCTTTCTTT. Amino acid sequence: CASSLTGGNTEAFF.

CDR3 residues: CASSLRGGTGNTIYF. The CDR3 DNA follows: TGTGCCAGCTCACTCAGAGGGGGTACTGGAAACACCATATATTTT. The rearrangement joins TRBV18 to TRBJ1-3, with D maybe TRBD1 (6 bases). Germline assignment: CDR1 KGHSH and CDR2 LQKENI. CDR3 length: 15 residues. V was pared by 4 bases and J by 2 bases, with 12 bases between.

This chain links TRBV27 with TRBJ2-1; TRBD1 matches 7 bases. The CDR3 loop spans 15 amino acids. Germline V CDR1 and CDR2: MNHEY, SMNVEV (reference sequence). V shed 6 bases and J 0 bases; nucleotides not matched to a gene: 5. The CDR3 DNA sequence: TGTGCCAGCAGCCCTACAGGGGCCTCCTACAATGAGCAGTTCTTC. Its translation: CASSPTGASYNEQFF.

This chain joins TRBV7-2 and TRBJ2-1; 7 bases are shared with TRBD1. Germline trimming cut 4 bases from V and 3 bases from J; bases unmatched to any gene: 12. Per germline, CDR1 SGHTA and CDR2 FQGNSA. The CDR3 runs to 17 residues. The CDR3 DNA sequence: TGTGCCAGCAGCTGGATAAACAGGGGAGCGCGCTACAATGAGCAGTTCTTC. This encodes CASSWINRGARYNEQFF.

J is TRBJ1-2 and V is TRBV27; no definite D call. Germline-derived CDR1 and CDR2 are MNHEY and SMNVEV (reference sequence). V gave up 2 bases and J gave up 2 bases, with 9 bases separating them. The CDR3 runs 14 residues. CDR3 region: CASSLRRQNYGYTF. In DNA, the CDR3 is TGTGCCAGCAGTTTACGGCGGCAGAACTATGGCTACACCTTC.

The chain joins TRBV6-6 to TRBJ2-2; 9 nucleotides line up with TRBD1. The germline gives CDR1 MNHNY, CDR2 SVGAGI (reference sequence). J lost 1 base, V lost 5 bases, and 5 bases had no gene match. The CDR3 contains 16 residues. The CDR3, as DNA: TGTGCCAGCAGTAACGGGGGACAGGGGAACACCGGGGAGCTGTTTTTT. Translating it yields CASSNGGQGNTGELFF.

This clone has a single count. V and J are TRBV12-5 and TRBJ2-4; D unresolved. Between the trimmed V and J ends, which lost 7 bases and 0 bases, there was a span of 7 bases. The CDR3 covers 13 residues. The V gene's germline CDR1 is LGHNT and CDR2 FRNRAP. The CDR3 DNA sequence: TGTGCTAGTGCCCCCGTAGCCAAAAACATTCAGTACTTC. It translates to CASAPVAKNIQYF.

This chain connects TRBV27 to TRBJ2-7; 9 bases line up with TRBD2. The J segment lost 5 bases and the V segment lost 2 bases, leaving 4 bases of the junction unmatched. The CDR3 has 14 amino acids. Germline V lookup: CDR1 MNHEY, CDR2 SMNVEV (reference sequence). The CDR3 nucleotides read TGTGCCAGCAGTTTAGGCGGGAGGGCTAACGAGCAGTACTTC. Translation: CASSLGGRANEQYF.

The chain has TRBV25-1 and TRBJ1-4; the D gene is possibly TRBD1 (5 bases). Germline values: CDR1 MGHDK, CDR2 SYGVNS. The CDR3 spans 15 residues. V was pared by 3 bases and J by 4 bases, with 12 bases between. The CDR3 DNA follows: TGTGCCAGCAGTGATGCAGGGTTGGGTAATGAAAAACTGTTTTTT. It codes for CASSDAGLGNEKLFF.

The chain carries TRBV5-5 and TRBJ2-7; D is ambiguous. Germline-derived CDR1 and CDR2 are SGHKS and YYEKEE (reference sequence). The V and J ends lost 4 bases and 3 bases respectively, with 14 bases between them. The CDR3 length is 14 residues. CDR3 bases: TGTGCCAGCAGCGCACCCAGACGGGTCTACGAGCAGTACTTC. It yields the protein CASSAPRRVYEQYF.

V gene TRBV4-1 combines with J gene TRBJ2-3; no clear D. The germline CDR1 and CDR2 sequences are MGHRA and YSYEKL. CDR3 size: 14 residues. V lost 0 bases, J lost 4 bases, and 8 bases lay in between. CDR3 protein: CASSQEEHPDTQYF. Written as DNA, the CDR3 is TGCGCCAGCAGCCAAGAAGAGCACCCAGATACGCAGTATTTT.

CDR3 coding DNA: TGTGCCAGCAGCTTATATACTAGCGGGGAAAACACCGGGGAGCTGTTTTTT. The encoded protein is CASSLYTSGENTGELFF. The chain employs TRBV7-3 and TRBJ2-2; 10 bases are a match to TRBD2. After removal of 2 bases from V and 2 bases from J, the junction contained 5 bases not matched to a gene. The CDR3 contains 17 residues. Germline CDR1 is SGHTA and CDR2 is FQGTGA.

V usage is TRBV13 and J usage is TRBJ2-1; possible D gene TRBD2, 6 bases. Trimming removed 1 base from V and 3 bases from J, with 10 bases in between. The V gene's germline CDR1 is PRHDT and CDR2 FYEKMQ (reference sequence). This CDR3 region has 15 residues. The DNA of the CDR3 is TGTGCCAGCAGCTTAGAACGGGGGAGCTACAATGAGCAGTTCTTC. This translates into CASSLERGSYNEQFF.

This chain links TRBV7-9 with TRBJ1-3, with TRBD1 matching over 10 bases. Trimming removed 3 bases from V and 4 bases from J; junction bases left unmatched: 3. Germline loops: CDR1 SEHNR, CDR2 FQNEAQ (reference sequence). The CDR3 loop spans 15 amino acids. CDR3 amino acids: CASSLDRGSGNTIYF. CDR3 DNA sequence: TGTGCCAGCAGCTTGGACAGGGGGTCGGGAAACACCATATATTTT.

V gene TRBV9 combines with J gene TRBJ2-1; TRBD1 matches at 10 bases. J gave up 7 bases and V 4 bases, and 8 bases lay outside the gene matches. The CDR3 has 15 amino acids. Germline values: CDR1 SGDLS, CDR2 YYNGEE. CDR3 loop: CASSNRQGARNEQFF. CDR3 DNA sequence: TGTGCCAGCAGCAACCGACAGGGGGCGCGGAATGAGCAGTTCTTC.

This clone has just one count. This CDR3 is CASSYSGRAEDEQYF. CDR3 nucleotides: TGCGCCAGCAGCTATAGCGGGAGGGCCGAGGACGAGCAGTACTTC. This chain joins TRBV5-1 and TRBJ2-7, with TRBD2 matching over 11 bases. V trimming: 3 bases; J trimming: 5 bases; junction bases outside the gene matches: 7. CDR3 length: 15 residues. CDR1 is SGHRS and CDR2 is YFSETQ in the germline V gene.

The V gene is TRBV4-1, the J gene TRBJ2-2; tentative D call: TRBD2 (6 bases). Trimming left V 2 bases short and J 4 bases short, with 8 bases between. CDR1 is MGHRA, CDR2 YSYEKL, per germline. This CDR3 contains 14 residues. The CDR3 DNA follows: TGCGCCAGCAGCCAAAGGAGGGCCACCGGGGAGCTGTTTTTT. This sequence encodes CASSQRRATGELFF.

This clone was seen a single time. The CDR3 region is CASSLQGGNGYTF. The CDR3 nucleotides read TGTGCCAGCAGCCTACAGGGAGGGAATGGCTACACCTTC. The rearrangement joins TRBV6-5 to TRBJ1-2; a weak D match, TRBD1 (6 bases). The germline V and J ends were trimmed by 6 bases and 6 bases, with 14 bases remaining between them. The CDR3 sequence is 13 residues long. Germline CDR1 and CDR2: MNHEY and SVGAGI.

The chain employs TRBV5-1 and TRBJ2-7, with D uncertain. CDR3 size: 14 residues. Germline V gene data show CDR1 as SGHRS and CDR2 as YFSETQ. V was cut by 5 bases and J by 1 base, with 13 bases left in between. The chain's CDR3 is CASRQRHLSYEQYF. In DNA, the CDR3 is TGCGCCAGCAGACAGAGACATCTTTCCTACGAGCAGTACTTC.